The clone carrying this T cell receptor (beta chain) showed up many times. The CDR3 has 13 amino acids. V was cut by 3 bases and J by 1 base, with 6 bases left in between. The sample belongs to a study of neurological immune-mediated disorders. TCRdb re-called the 5' RACE reads through MiXCR, storing one row per CDR3 protein. The sample yields just over 50,000 distinct CDR3 sequences, approximately 3.3% seen once. Sequencing used PBMCs. This chain joins TRBV12-3 or TRBV12-4 and TRBJ2-5; no reliable D call. This sequence originates from a man between 35 and 55 years old with multiple sclerosis. The CDR3 nucleotides read TGTGCCAGCAGTTTCGCAACCCAAGAGACCCAGTACTTC. Its protein product is CASSFATQETQYF.